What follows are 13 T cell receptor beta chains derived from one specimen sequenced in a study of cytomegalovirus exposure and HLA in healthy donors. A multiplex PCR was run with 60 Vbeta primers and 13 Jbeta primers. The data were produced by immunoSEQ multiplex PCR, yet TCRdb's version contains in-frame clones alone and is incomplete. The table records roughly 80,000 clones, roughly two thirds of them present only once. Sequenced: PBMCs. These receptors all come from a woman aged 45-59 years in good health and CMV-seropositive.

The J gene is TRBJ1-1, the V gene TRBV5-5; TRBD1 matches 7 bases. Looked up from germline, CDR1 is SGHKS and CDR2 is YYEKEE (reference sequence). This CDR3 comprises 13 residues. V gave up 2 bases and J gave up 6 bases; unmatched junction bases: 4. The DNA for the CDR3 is TGTGCCAGCAGCTTAACGACAGGGTCTGAAGCTTTCTTT. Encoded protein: CASSLTTGSEAFF.

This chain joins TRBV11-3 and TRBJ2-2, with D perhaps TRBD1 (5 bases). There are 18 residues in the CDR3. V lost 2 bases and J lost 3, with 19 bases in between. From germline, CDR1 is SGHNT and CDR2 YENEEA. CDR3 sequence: CASSLSYRSLHYTGELFF. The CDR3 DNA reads TGTGCCAGCAGCTTATCGTACAGGTCCCTACACTACACCGGGGAGCTGTTTTTT. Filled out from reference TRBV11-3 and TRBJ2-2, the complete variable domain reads EAGVVQSPRYKIIEKKQPVAFWCNPISGHNTLYWYLQNLGQGPELLIRYENEEAVDDSQLPKDRFSAERLKGVDSTLKIQPAELGDSAVYLCASSLSYRSLHYTGELFFGEGSRLTVL.

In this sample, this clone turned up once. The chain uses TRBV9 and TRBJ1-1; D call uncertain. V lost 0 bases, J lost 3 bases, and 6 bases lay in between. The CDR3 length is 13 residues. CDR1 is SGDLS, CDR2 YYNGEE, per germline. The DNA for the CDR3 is TGTGCCAGCAGCGTAGTCCGGGACACTGAAGCTTTCTTT. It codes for CASSVVRDTEAFF.

CDR3 nucleotide sequence: TGTGCCAGCAGTGAAGGGGTCCAAGGAGCAGCCCAGCCCCAGCATTTT. Its protein product is CASSEGVQGAAQPQHF. The chain is built from TRBV6-1 and TRBJ1-5, with D uncertain. In germline, CDR1 is MNHNS, CDR2 SASEGT. The CDR3 consists of 16 residues. V was shortened by 1 base and J by 7 bases, with 17 bases between the two germline ends.

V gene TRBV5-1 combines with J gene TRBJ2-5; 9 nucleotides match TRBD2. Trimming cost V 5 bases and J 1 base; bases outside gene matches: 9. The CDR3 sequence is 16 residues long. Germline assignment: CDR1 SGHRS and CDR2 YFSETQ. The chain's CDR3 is CASRVGSGGLQETQYF. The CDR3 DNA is TGCGCCAGCAGAGTCGGTAGCGGGGGACTCCAAGAGACCCAGTACTTC.

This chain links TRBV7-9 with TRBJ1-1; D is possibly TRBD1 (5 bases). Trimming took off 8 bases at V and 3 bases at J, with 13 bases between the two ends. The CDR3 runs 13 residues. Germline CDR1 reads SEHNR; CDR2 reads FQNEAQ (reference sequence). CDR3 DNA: TGTGCCAGCCAAATACGGGGGGACACTGAAGCTTTCTTT. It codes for CASQIRGDTEAFF. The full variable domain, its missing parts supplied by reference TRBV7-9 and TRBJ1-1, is DTGVSQNPRHKITKRGQNVTFRCDPISEHNRLYWYRQTLGQGPEFLTYFQNEAQLEKSRLLSDRFSAERPKGSFSTLEIQRTEQGDSAMYLCASQIRGDTEAFFGQGTRLTVV.

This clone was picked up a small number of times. This CDR3 is CASSSARGQRSYGYTF. CDR3 nucleotide sequence: TGTGCCAGTAGTAGCGCGCGGGGTCAACGAAGCTATGGCTACACCTTC. This chain connects TRBV19 to TRBJ1-2; D is ambiguous. CDR3 length equals 16 residues. V lost 4 bases, J lost 4 bases, and 19 bases lay in between. CDR1 LNHDA and CDR2 SQIVND come from the germline V gene (reference sequence).

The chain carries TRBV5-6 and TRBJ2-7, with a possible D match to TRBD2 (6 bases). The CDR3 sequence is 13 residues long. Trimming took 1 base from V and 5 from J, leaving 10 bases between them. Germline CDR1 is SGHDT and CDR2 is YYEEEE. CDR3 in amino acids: CASSLFGGDEQYF. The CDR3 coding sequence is TGTGCCAGCAGCTTGTTCGGGGGAGACGAGCAGTACTTC.

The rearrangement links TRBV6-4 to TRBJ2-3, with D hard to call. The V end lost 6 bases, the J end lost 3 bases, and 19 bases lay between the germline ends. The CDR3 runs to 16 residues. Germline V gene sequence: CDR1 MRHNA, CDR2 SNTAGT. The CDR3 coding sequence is TGTGCCAGCAGCCCCCGCGGCGACCTGGTGACAGATACGCAGTATTTT. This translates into CASSPRGDLVTDTQYF.

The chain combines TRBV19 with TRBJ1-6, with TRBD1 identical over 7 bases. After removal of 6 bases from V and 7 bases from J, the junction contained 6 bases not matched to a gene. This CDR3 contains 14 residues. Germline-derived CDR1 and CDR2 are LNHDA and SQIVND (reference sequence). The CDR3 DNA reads TGTGCCAGTAGCGACAGGGAGAGGAATTCACCCCTCCACTTT. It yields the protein CASSDRERNSPLHF.

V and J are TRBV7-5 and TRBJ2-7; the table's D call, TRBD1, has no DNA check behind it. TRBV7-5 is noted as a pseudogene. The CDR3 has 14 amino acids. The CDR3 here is CVRSLMDRGYEQYF. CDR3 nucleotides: TGTGTCAGAAGCCTTATGGACAGGGGGTACGAGCAGTACTTC.

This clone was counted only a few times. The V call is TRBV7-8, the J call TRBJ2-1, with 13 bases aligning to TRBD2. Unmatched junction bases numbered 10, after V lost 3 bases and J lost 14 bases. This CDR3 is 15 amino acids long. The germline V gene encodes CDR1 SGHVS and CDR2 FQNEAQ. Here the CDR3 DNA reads TGTGCCAGCAGCTTGACGGCTATGGGACTAGCGGGGAAGTTCTTC. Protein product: CASSLTAMGLAGKFF.

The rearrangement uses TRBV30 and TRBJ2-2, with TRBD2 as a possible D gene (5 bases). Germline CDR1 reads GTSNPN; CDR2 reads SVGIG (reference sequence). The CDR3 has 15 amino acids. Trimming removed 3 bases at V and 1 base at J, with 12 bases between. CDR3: CAWSKDLRNTGELFF. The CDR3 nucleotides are TGTGCCTGGAGCAAGGACTTACGGAACACCGGGGAGCTGTTTTTT.